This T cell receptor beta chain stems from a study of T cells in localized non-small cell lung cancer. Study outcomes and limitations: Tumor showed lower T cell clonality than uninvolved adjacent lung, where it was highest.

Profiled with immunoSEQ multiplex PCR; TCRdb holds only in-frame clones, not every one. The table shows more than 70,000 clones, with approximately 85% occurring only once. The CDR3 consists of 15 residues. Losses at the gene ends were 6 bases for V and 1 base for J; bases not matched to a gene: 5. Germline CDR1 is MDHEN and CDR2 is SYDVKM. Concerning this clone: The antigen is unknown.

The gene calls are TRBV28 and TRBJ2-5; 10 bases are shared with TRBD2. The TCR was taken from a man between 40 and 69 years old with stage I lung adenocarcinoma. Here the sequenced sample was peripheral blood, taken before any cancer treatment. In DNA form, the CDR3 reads TGTGCCAGCAGCACGACTAGCGGGTCCCAAGAGACCCAGTACTTC. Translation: CASSTTSGSQETQYF.